This T cell receptor beta chain comes out of a study of cytomegalovirus exposure and HLA in healthy donors. Study context: The approximately 700 first-cohort repertoires shared a platform with the 130 or so validation repertoires, as reported in a later analysis. Study-wide findings and caveats: In vitro experiments confirmed that a few CMV-associated chains were specific for CMV antigens. With high specificity and sensitivity, the classifier reportedly diagnosed cytomegalovirus status.

Worth noting for this clone: Its antigen remains unidentified.

Germline loops: CDR1 SNHLY, CDR2 FYNNEI. This CDR3 is 13 amino acids long. Trimming shortened V by 1 base and J by 4 bases, and 7 bases separated the two germline ends. Libraries were prepared by immunoSEQ multiplex PCR; TCRdb keeps only in-frame clonotypes and omits some of them. The sample has 200,000 to 250,000 clones, 70% to 90% seen once; the top ten hold roughly 5.7%. Sequenced material: PBMCs. The sequence derives from a woman aged 18-29 years in good health and CMV-seronegative. The chain links TRBV2 to TRBJ1-1; unclear D gene. This chain's CDR3 is CASSEGWGTEAFF. Here the CDR3 DNA reads TGTGCCAGCAGTGAAGGGTGGGGCACTGAAGCTTTCTTT.